The 16 T cell receptor beta chains reported below all come from one sample, sequenced in a study of T cell changes during pregnancy in multiple sclerosis. Using immunoSEQ multiplex PCR, the repertoire was profiled, and TCRdb retains in-frame clones only, with some absent. The table has 42,000 or so clones, about 90% seen once. Specimen: CD4+ T cells from peripheral blood mononuclear cells, collected after pregnancy. These receptors were taken from a female donor with multiple sclerosis, enrolled in a pregnancy study.

This clone was detected only a few times. The V call is TRBV4-1, the J call TRBJ2-5; a weak D match, TRBD2 (6 bases). The CDR3 sequence is 17 residues long. Deletions cut 4 bases from V and 0 bases from J, with 18 bases between. Germline-derived CDR1 and CDR2 are MGHRA and YSYEKL. The CDR3 is CASSRDPGLRYQETQYF. DNA of the CDR3: TGCGCCAGCAGCCGAGATCCGGGACTCCGGTACCAAGAGACCCAGTACTTC.

The chain combines TRBV7-9 with TRBJ1-1, with D possibly matching TRBD1 (6 bases). Trimming removed 3 bases at V and 1 base at J, with 9 bases between. From germline, CDR1 is SEHNR and CDR2 FQNEAQ (reference sequence). CDR3 size: 14 residues. The CDR3 coding sequence is TGTGCCAGCAGCTTGGGCAGGGGGAACACTGAAGCTTTCTTT. This codes for CASSLGRGNTEAFF. Filled out from reference TRBV7-9 and TRBJ1-1, the complete variable domain reads DTGVSQNPRHKITKRGQNVTFRCDPISEHNRLYWYRQTLGQGPEFLTYFQNEAQLEKSRLLSDRFSAERPKGSFSTLEIQRTEQGDSAMYLCASSLGRGNTEAFFGQGTRLTVV.

This chain connects TRBV30 to TRBJ1-2; 9 nucleotides match TRBD1. The CDR3 sequence is 18 residues long. J lost 6 bases, V lost 0 bases, and 17 bases had no gene match. Germline V gene data show CDR1 as GTSNPN and CDR2 as SVGIG (reference sequence). The CDR3 nucleotides are TGTGCCTGGAGTGTACATTATATGGGACAGGGTTTTATTGATGGCTACACCTTC. The encoded protein is CAWSVHYMGQGFIDGYTF.

The chain couples TRBV2 to TRBJ1-2, with D unresolved. V lost 0 bases to trimming and J lost 8 bases, with 10 bases between them. The CDR3 has 13 amino acids. The germline gives CDR1 SNHLY, CDR2 FYNNEI. This chain's CDR3 is CASSEAHAGGYTF. In DNA, the CDR3 is TGTGCCAGCAGTGAAGCGCATGCAGGCGGCTACACCTTC.

This sequence joins TRBV19 and TRBJ1-5; D is unresolved. V shed 6 bases and J shed 3 bases, with 9 bases lying between them. The germline V gene encodes CDR1 LNHDA and CDR2 SQIVND (reference sequence). The CDR3 has 13 residues. This chain's CDR3 is CASSSRINQPQHF. As DNA, the CDR3 is TGTGCCAGTAGCTCCAGAATCAATCAGCCCCAGCATTTT.

The rearrangement uses TRBV5-1 and TRBJ1-2; 9 positions match TRBD1. The CDR3 covers 16 residues. The V gene's germline CDR1 is SGHRS and CDR2 YFSETQ. Trimming at V came to 4 bases and at J to 8 bases, leaving 15 bases not matched to a gene. CDR3 in DNA: TGCGCCAGCAGCACCTCCCCAGGGACAGGGTTATCAGGCTACACCTTC. Translating gives CASSTSPGTGLSGYTF.

V is TRBV5-1 and J is TRBJ1-1; possible D gene TRBD1, 5 bases. The length of the CDR3 is 14 residues. Germline CDR1 SGHRS, CDR2 YFSETQ. The germline V and J ends were trimmed by 3 bases and 1 base, with 10 bases remaining between them. The CDR3 DNA reads TGCGCCAGCAGCTCACAGGCTACGAACACTGAAGCTTTCTTT. This codes for CASSSQATNTEAFF.

The genes are TRBV11-2 and TRBJ2-7; TRBD1 aligns across 7 bases. CDR3 length: 17 residues. V was pared by 3 bases and J by 1 base, with 12 bases of the junction left unmatched. Germline CDR1 and CDR2: SGHAT and FQNNGV. The CDR3 reads CASSFRDRFAQSYEQYF. The CDR3 nucleotides are TGTGCCAGCAGCTTTCGGGACAGATTTGCGCAGTCCTACGAGCAGTACTTC.

The chain carries TRBV5-1 and TRBJ1-2; D uncertain. The ends were cut back, 3 bases at V and 3 bases at J, with 12 bases in the middle. This CDR3 comprises 14 residues. CDR1 and CDR2 from the germline V gene are SGHRS and YFSETQ. The CDR3 reads CASSSQAGDYGYTF. In nucleotides, the CDR3 is TGCGCCAGCAGCTCTCAGGCAGGCGACTATGGCTACACCTTC.

The chain uses TRBV4-1 and TRBJ1-3; no firm D call. This CDR3 spans 15 amino acids. CDR1 MGHRA and CDR2 YSYEKL come from the germline V gene. Deletions cut 2 bases from V and 7 bases from J, with 15 bases between. Here the CDR3 reads CASSQLGPGRNTIYF. The CDR3 DNA is TGCGCCAGCAGCCAACTAGGGCCCGGGAGGAACACCATATATTTT.

This clone was observed once. V usage is TRBV6-5 and J usage is TRBJ2-7, with D maybe TRBD1 (6 bases). Germline V CDR1 and CDR2: MNHEY, SVGAGI. Trimming took 6 bases from V and 0 from J, leaving 15 bases between them. The CDR3 consists of 15 residues. The DNA of the CDR3 is TGTGCCAGCAGGTCGACAGGTTCCCACTCCTACGAGCAGTACTTC. This sequence encodes CASRSTGSHSYEQYF.

The chain links TRBV28 to TRBJ1-3; TRBD1 matches 8 bases. V shed 4 bases and J 7 bases; nucleotides not matched to a gene: 12. Germline CDR1 is MDHEN and CDR2 is SYDVKM. This CDR3 region has 16 residues. CDR3 residues: CASSSGGQGAWNTIYF. For the CDR3, the DNA is TGTGCCAGCAGTTCTGGGGGGCAGGGGGCGTGGAACACCATATATTTT.

The chain uses TRBV30 and TRBJ2-7; 7 bases match TRBD1. This CDR3 is 13 amino acids long. Germline CDR1 is GTSNPN and CDR2 is SVGIG (reference sequence). The V segment lost 1 base and the J segment 4 bases; nucleotides outside the gene matches: 4. CDR3 nucleotides: TGTGCCTGGAGTGAGGGACAGAATTACGAGCAGTACTTC. It is translated as CAWSEGQNYEQYF.

In DNA, the CDR3 is TGTGCCAGCACGCAGGGGGACTATGGCTACACCTTC. It specifies CASTQGDYGYTF. The chain links TRBV6-5 to TRBJ1-2; 7 nucleotides match TRBD1. The CDR3 length is 12 residues. Looked up from germline, CDR1 is MNHEY and CDR2 is SVGAGI. Trimming took 7 bases from V and 3 from J; bases not matched to a gene: 2.

The V and J genes are TRBV18 and TRBJ1-5; TRBD1 matches 8 bases. Germline values: CDR1 KGHSH, CDR2 LQKENI. Losses at the gene ends were 2 bases for V and 5 bases for J; bases not matched to a gene: 2. The CDR3 has 14 residues. The DNA of the CDR3 is TGTGCCAGCTCACCATCAGGGGGCGATCAGCCCCAGCATTTT. It codes for CASSPSGGDQPQHF. The full variable domain, with the rest looked up from reference TRBV18 and TRBJ1-5, is NAGVMQNPRHLVRRRGQEARLRCSPMKGHSHVYWYRQLPEEGLKFMVYLQKENIIDESGMPKERFSAEFPKEGPSILRIQQVVRGDSAAYFCASSPSGGDQPQHFGDGTRLSIL.

The chain carries TRBV6-6 and TRBJ1-5; D gene unclear. Germline V lookup: CDR1 MNHNY, CDR2 SVGAGI (reference sequence). The CDR3 contains 12 residues. The V end was cut by 5 bases, the J end by 7 bases, with 9 bases between. CDR3 nucleotide sequence: TGTGCCAGCAGTACAACCACCCAGCCCCAGCATTTT. It translates to CASSTTTQPQHF.